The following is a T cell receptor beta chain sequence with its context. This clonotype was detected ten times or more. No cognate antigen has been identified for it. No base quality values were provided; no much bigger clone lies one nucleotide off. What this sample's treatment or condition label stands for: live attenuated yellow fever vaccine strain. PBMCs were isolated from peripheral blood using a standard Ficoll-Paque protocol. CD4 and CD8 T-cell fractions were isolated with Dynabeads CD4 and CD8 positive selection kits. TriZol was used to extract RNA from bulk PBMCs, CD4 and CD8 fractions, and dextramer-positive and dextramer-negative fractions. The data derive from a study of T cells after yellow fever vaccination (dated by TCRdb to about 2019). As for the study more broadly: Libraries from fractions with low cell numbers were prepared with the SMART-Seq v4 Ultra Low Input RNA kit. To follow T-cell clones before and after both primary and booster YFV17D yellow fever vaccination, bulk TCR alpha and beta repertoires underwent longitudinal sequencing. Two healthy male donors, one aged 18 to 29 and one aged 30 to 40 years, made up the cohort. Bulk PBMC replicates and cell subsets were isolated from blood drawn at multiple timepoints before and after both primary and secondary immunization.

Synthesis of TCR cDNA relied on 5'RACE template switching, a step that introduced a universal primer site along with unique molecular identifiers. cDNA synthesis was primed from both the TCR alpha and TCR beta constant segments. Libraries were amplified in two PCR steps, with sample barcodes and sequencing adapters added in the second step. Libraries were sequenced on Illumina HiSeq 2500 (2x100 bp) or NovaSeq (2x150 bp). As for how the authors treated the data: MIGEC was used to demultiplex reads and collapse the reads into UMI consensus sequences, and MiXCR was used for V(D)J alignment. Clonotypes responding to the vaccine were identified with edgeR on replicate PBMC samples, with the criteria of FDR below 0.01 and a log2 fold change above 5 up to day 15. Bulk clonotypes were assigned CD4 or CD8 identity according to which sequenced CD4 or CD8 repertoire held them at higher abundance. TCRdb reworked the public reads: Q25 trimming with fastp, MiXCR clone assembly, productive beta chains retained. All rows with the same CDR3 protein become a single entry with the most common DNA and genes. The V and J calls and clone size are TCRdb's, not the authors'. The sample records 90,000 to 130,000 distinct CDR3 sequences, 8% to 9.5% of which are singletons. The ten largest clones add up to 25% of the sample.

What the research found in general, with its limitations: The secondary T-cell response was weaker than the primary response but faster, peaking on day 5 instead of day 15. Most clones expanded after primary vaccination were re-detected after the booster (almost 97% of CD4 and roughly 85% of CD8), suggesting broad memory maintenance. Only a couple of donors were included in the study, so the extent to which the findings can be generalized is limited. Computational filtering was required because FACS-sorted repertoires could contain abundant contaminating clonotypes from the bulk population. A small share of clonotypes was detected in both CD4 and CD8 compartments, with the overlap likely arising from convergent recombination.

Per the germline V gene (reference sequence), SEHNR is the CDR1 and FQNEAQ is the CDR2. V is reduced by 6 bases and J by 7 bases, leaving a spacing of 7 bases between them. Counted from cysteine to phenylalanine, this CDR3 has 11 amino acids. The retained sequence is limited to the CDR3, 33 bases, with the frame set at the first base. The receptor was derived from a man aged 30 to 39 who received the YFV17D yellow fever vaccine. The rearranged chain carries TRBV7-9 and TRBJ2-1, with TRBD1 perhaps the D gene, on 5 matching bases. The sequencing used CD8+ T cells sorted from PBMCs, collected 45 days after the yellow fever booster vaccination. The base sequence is TGTGCCAGCAGGTCAGGGAATGAGCAGTTCTTC. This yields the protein CASRSGNEQFF.